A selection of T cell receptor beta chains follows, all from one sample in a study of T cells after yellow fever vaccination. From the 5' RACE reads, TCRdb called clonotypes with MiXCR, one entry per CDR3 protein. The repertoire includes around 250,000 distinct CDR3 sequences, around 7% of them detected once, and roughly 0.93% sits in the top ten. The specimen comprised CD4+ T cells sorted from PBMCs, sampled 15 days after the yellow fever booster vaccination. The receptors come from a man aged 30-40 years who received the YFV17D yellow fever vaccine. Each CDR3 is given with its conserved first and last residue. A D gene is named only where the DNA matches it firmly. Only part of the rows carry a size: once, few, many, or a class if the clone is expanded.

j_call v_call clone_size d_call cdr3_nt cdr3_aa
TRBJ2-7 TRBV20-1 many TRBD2 TGCAGTGCCAACGACCCCGGGACTAAAACCTACGAGCAGTACTTC CSANDPGTKTYEQYF
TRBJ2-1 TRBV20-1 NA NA TGCAGTCCACAGCGAACGGCCGTGGGCGAGCAGTTCTTC CSPQRTAVGEQFF
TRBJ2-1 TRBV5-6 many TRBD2 TGTGCCAGCAGCTTGTACGGGAGGGAACCCAATGAGCAGTTCTTC CASSLYGREPNEQFF
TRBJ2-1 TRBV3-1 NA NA TGTGCCAGCAGCCATTTGGGCTGGGAGCAGTTCTTC CASSHLGWEQFF
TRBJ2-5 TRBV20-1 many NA TGCAGTGCTCCTAGAGGGGACAGCGGGATTGAGACCCAGTACTTC CSAPRGDSGIETQYF
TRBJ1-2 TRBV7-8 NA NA TGTGCCAGCAGCCCCACAGGGTACGGAGGCTACACCTTC CASSPTGYGGYTF
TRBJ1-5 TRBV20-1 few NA TGCAGTGTGGCCTTAGGGGAGGCACAGCCCCAGCATTTT CSVALGEAQPQHF
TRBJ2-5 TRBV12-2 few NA TGTGCAAGTCGCCATGGACTAGCGGGAGTTGGAGAGACCCAGTACTTC CASRHGLAGVGETQYF
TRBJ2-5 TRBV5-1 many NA TGCGCCAGCAGCCAGGGAGCGGAAGAGACCCAGTACTTC CASSQGAEETQYF
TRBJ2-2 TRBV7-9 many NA TGTGCCAGCAGCTGGGGTCGCGGGGAGCTGTTTTTT CASSWGRGELFF
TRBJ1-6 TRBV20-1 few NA TGCAGTGCTGTGGGGGGTACGCGTTCACCCCTCCACTTT CSAVGGTRSPLHF
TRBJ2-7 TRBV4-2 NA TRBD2 TGTGCCAGCAGCCAAGACGTAGCGGGATGCTACGAGCAGTACTTC CASSQDVAGCYEQYF
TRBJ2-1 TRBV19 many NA TGTGCCAGTAGTATAAGGGGAGCGGACGGTGAGCAGTTCTTC CASSIRGADGEQFF
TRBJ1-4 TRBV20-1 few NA TGCAGTGCTAGTAAGGGCAGGACCGAAAAACTGTTTTTT CSASKGRTEKLFF
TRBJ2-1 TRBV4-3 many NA TGCGCCAGCAGCCAACAGTTGGCAGGGCATGAGCAGTTCTTC CASSQQLAGHEQFF
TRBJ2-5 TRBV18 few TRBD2 TGTGCCAGCTCAGCCGGCCCTCCAGCGGGGGTCCAAGAGACCCAGTACTTC CASSAGPPAGVQETQYF
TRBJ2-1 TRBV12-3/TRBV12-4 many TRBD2 TGTGCCAGCAGTTTTGAGCGGGGCCCCTGGGGGCAGTTCTTC CASSFERGPWGQFF
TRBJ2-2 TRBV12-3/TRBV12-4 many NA TGTGCCAGCACCCCTGACACCGGGGAGCTGTTTTTT CASTPDTGELFF
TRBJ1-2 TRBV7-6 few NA TGTGCCAGCAGCCCCGGGGACTGGGGCTACACCTTC CASSPGDWGYTF
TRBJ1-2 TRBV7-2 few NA TGTGCCAGCAGCTTAGCGTTGGTAGGGCGGAACTATGGCTACACCTTC CASSLALVGRNYGYTF
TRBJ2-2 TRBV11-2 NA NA TGTGCCAGCAGCTTAGAGGATTGGAGGCCCGGGGAGCTGTTTTTT CASSLEDWRPGELFF
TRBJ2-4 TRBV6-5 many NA TGTGCCAGCAGTTACTCGGTTGGGTACGCCAAAAACATTCAGTACTTC CASSYSVGYAKNIQYF
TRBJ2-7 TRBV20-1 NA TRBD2 TGCAGTGCTAGTCAGGGCGGGGGTCCGGGGGAGCAGTACTTC CSASQGGGPGEQYF
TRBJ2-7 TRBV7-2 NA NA TGTGCCAGCAGTCCACAGGACGGGCTCTACGAGCAGTACTTC CASSPQDGLYEQYF
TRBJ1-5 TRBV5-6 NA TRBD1 TGTGCCAGCAGCCGGGACAGGGCGGTTCAGCCCCAGCATTTT CASSRDRAVQPQHF
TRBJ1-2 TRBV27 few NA TGTGCCAGCAGTTTAAAAGGGCTCGGAGGCTACACCTTC CASSLKGLGGYTF
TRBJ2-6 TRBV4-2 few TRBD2 TGTGCCAGCAGCCAAGGACTAGCGGGCCGACGCTCTGGGGCCAACGTCCTGACTTTC CASSQGLAGRRSGANVLTF
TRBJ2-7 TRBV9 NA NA TGTGCCAGCAGCGGATCTATCGAGCAGTACTTC CASSGSIEQYF
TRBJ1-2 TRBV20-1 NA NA TGCAGTGCTAGAGATAGGGGCTTCCGGGACGGTAACTATGGCTACACCTTC CSARDRGFRDGNYGYTF
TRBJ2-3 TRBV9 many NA TGTGCCAGCAGCACAGGACAGTCTAGCACAGATACGCAGTATTTT CASSTGQSSTDTQYF
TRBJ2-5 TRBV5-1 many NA TGCGCCAGCAGCGTCGCCGGGACCACACAAGAGACCCAGTACTTC CASSVAGTTQETQYF
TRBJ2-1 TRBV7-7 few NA TGTGCCAGCAGCTCCTCCCGGGACTTAAATGAGCAGTTCTTC CASSSSRDLNEQFF
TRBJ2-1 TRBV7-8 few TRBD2 TGTGCCAGCAGCTCCAGGACTAGATACAATGAGCAGTTCTTC CASSSRTRYNEQFF
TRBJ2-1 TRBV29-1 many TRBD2 TGCAGCGTTGAGAAACTAGCGGGAGGGTACAATGAGCAGTTCTTC CSVEKLAGGYNEQFF
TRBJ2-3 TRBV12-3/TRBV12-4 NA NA TGTGCCAGCACTTCCGGCCCCCAAACAGATACGCAGTATTTT CASTSGPQTDTQYF
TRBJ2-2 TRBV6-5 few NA TGTGCCAGTCATTACGGGACGGGCACCGGGGAGCTGTTTTTT CASHYGTGTGELFF